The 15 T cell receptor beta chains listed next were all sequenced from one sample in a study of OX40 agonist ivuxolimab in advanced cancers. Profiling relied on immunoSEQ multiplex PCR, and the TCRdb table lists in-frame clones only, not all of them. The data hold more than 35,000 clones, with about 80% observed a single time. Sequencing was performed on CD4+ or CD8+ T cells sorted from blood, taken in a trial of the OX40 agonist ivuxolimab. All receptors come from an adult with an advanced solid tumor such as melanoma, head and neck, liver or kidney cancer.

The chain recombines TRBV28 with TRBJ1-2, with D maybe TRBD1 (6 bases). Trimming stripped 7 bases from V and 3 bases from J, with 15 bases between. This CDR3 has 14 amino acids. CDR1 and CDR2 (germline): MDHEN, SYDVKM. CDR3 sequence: CASTLGRGDYGYTF. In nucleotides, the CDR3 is TGTGCCAGCACCCTTGGGAGGGGGGACTATGGCTACACCTTC.

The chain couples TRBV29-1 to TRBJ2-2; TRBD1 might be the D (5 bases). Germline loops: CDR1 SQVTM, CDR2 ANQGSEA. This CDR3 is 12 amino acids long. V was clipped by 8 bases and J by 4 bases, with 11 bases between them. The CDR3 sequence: CSTRVITGELFF. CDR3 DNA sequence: TGCAGCACCAGGGTGATCACCGGGGAGCTGTTTTTT.

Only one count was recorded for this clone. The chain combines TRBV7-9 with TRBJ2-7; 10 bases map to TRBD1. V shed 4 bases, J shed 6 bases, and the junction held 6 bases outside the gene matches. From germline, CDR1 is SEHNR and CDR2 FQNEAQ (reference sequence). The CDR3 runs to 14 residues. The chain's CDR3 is CASSSPGQGSEQYF. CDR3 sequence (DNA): TGTGCCAGCAGCTCCCCGGGACAGGGGAGCGAGCAGTACTTC.

In DNA form, the CDR3 reads TGTGCCAGCAGCCTCTACGAGACAGGGGCGGGAGATACGCAGTATTTT. This sequence encodes CASSLYETGAGDTQYF. The chain links TRBV7-8 to TRBJ2-3; 8 nucleotides line up with TRBD1. V trimming: 5 bases; J trimming: 5 bases; junction bases outside the gene matches: 12. The CDR3 contains 16 residues. The germline V gene encodes CDR1 SGHVS and CDR2 FQNEAQ.

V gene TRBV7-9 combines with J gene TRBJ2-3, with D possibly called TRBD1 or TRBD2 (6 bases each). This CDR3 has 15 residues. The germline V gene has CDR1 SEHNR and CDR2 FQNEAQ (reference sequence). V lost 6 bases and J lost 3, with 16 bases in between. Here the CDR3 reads CASRWGTGATDTQYF. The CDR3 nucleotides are TGTGCCAGCAGGTGGGGAACGGGGGCAACAGATACGCAGTATTTT. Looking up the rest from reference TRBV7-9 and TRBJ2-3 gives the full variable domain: DTGVSQNPRHKITKRGQNVTFRCDPISEHNRLYWYRQTLGQGPEFLTYFQNEAQLEKSRLLSDRFSAERPKGSFSTLEIQRTEQGDSAMYLCASRWGTGATDTQYFGPGTRLTVL.

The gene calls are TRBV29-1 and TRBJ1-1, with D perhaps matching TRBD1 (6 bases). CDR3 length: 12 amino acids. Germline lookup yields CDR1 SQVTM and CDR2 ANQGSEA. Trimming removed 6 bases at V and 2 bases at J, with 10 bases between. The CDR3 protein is CSVSQGNTEAFF. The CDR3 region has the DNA TGCAGCGTATCACAGGGTAACACTGAAGCTTTCTTT.

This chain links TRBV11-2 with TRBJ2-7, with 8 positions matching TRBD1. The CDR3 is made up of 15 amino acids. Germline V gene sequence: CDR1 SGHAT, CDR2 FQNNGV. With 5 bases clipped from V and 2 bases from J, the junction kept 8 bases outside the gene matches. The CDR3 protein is CASSLGQGGAYEQYF. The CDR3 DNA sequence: TGTGCCAGCAGCCTCGGACAGGGCGGGGCCTACGAGCAGTACTTC.

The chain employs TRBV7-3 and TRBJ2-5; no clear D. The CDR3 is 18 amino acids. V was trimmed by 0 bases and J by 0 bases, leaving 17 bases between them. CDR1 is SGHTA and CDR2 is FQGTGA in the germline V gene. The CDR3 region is CASSLTCGKFQHQETQYF. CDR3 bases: TGTGCCAGCAGCTTAACGTGCGGAAAGTTTCAGCACCAAGAGACCCAGTACTTC.

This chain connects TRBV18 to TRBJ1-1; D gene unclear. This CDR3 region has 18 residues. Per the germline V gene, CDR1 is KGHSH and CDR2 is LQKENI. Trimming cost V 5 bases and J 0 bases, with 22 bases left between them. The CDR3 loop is CASSTLGSATLMNTEAFF. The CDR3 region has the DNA TGTGCCAGCTCAACCCTGGGCTCAGCTACTTTGATGAACACTGAAGCTTTCTTT.

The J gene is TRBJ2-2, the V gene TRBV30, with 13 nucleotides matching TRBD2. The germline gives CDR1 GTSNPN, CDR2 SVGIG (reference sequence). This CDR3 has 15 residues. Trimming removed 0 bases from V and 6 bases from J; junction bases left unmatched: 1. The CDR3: CAWSVGLAGAGELFF. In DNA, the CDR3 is TGTGCCTGGAGTGTTGGACTAGCGGGGGCCGGGGAGCTGTTTTTT.

The CDR3 nucleotides are TGCGCCAGCCCCAGGGAAGGGTCCTACAATGAGCAGTTCTTC. Encoded protein: CASPREGSYNEQFF. The chain links TRBV23-1 to TRBJ2-1, with a weak D call TRBD1 (5 bases). TRBV23-1 carries the ORF label, with uncertain function. The CDR3 totals 14 residues. Trimming cost V 8 bases and J 1 base, with 12 bases left between them.

The CDR3, as DNA: TGTGCCAGCAGCGCCGGGATTTACAATGAGCAGTTCTTC. Its translation is CASSAGIYNEQFF. The chain employs TRBV7-9 and TRBJ2-1; tentatively, D is TRBD2 (5 bases). The V end was cut by 5 bases, the J end by 4 bases, with 9 bases between. This CDR3 is 13 amino acids long. Germline V gene lookup returns CDR1 SEHNR and CDR2 FQNEAQ (reference sequence).

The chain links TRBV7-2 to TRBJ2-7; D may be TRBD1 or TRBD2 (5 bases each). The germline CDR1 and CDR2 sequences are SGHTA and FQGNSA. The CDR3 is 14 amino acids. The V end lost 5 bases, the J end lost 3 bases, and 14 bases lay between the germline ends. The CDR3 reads CASSTRDQVYEQYF. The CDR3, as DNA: TGTGCCAGCAGCACCCGGGACCAAGTCTACGAGCAGTACTTC.

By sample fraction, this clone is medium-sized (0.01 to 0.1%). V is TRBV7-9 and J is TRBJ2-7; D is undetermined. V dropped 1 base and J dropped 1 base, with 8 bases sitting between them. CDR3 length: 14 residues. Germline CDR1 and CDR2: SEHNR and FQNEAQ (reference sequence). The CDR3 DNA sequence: TGTGCCAGCAGCTTAGGACCGACTTCCTACGAGCAGTACTTC. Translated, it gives CASSLGPTSYEQYF.

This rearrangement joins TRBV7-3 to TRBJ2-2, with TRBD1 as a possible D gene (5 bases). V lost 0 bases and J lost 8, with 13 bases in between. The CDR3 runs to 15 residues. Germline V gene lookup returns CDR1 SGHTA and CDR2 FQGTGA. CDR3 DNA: TGTGCCAGCAGCTTAACGCAGGGCAGGCGGGGGGAGCTGTTTTTT. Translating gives CASSLTQGRRGELFF.